Presented here are 9 T cell receptor beta chains from one specimen sequenced in a study of identical twins. TCRdb called the 5' RACE reads again in MiXCR, with one record for every CDR3 protein. The sample has under 500,000 distinct CDR3 sequences; more than 13% are singletons. This same sample was also part of a study on yellow fever vaccine responses in identical twins.

The specimen sequenced was CD4+ T cells sorted from blood. These receptors were taken from a young woman in good health.

There are a few counts of this clonotype. The V call is TRBV12-3 or TRBV12-4, the J call TRBJ1-2; TRBD1 might be the D (5 bases). Trimming took off 6 bases at V and 3 bases at J, with 14 bases between the two ends. The CDR3 totals 14 residues. The CDR3 DNA sequence: TGTGCCAGCAGGGCAGGGACTAAGGACTATGGCTACACCTTC. Protein product: CASRAGTKDYGYTF.

The table lists this clonotype with many counts. V gene TRBV4-2 combines with J gene TRBJ2-2; D is unresolved. The CDR3 length is 16 residues. Trimming cost V 0 bases and J 1 base, with 9 bases left between them. The germline CDR1 and CDR2 sequences are LGHNA and YNFKEQ. CDR3: CASSQEARMNTGELFF. The CDR3 bases are TGTGCCAGCAGCCAAGAGGCACGGATGAACACCGGGGAGCTGTTTTTT.

In its sample, this clonotype was seen a few times. The CDR3 nucleotides are TGTGCCAGCAGCTCTCGCCCAGCGGGGGGGATCAATGAGCAGTTCTTC. It yields the protein CASSSRPAGGINEQFF. The chain recombines TRBV7-2 with TRBJ2-1; 10 bases match TRBD2. This CDR3 is 16 amino acids long. Germline V CDR1 and CDR2: SGHTA, FQGNSA. V shed 4 bases, J shed 6 bases, and the junction held 9 bases outside the gene matches. Together with reference TRBV7-2 and TRBJ2-1, the CDR3 gives the full variable domain: GAGVSQSPSNKVTEKGKDVELRCDPISGHTALYWYRQSLGQGLEFLIYFQGNSAPDKSGLPSDRFSAERTGGSVSTLTIQRTQQEDSAVYLCASSSRPAGGINEQFFGPGTRLTVL.

In this sample, this clonotype turned up a few times. The chain links TRBV20-1 to TRBJ1-5; D is uncertain. The CDR3 loop spans 11 amino acids. V was shortened by 7 bases and J by 2 bases, with 6 bases between the two germline ends. The V gene's germline CDR1 is DFQATT and CDR2 SNEGSKA (reference sequence). The CDR3 is CSVSGNQPQHF. Here the CDR3 DNA reads TGCAGTGTGAGCGGCAATCAGCCCCAGCATTTT.

This sequence joins TRBV6-6 and TRBJ1-6, with unresolved D. V was clipped by 0 bases and J by 10 bases, with 1 base between them. The CDR3 is 11 amino acids. CDR1 is MNHNY, CDR2 SVGAGI, per germline (reference sequence). The CDR3 spells CASSYSSPLHF. DNA for the CDR3: TGTGCCAGCAGTTACTCATCACCCCTCCACTTT.

The chain has TRBV11-2 and TRBJ2-5; TRBD1 is a possible D gene (6 bases). The V gene's germline CDR1 is SGHAT and CDR2 FQNNGV. The CDR3 contains 14 residues. The V and J ends lost 5 bases and 5 bases respectively, with 15 bases between them. The CDR3 DNA reads as TGTGCCAGCAGCATTCAGGGGCAGTTGGAGACCCAGTACTTC. Translation gives CASSIQGQLETQYF.

This clonotype was recorded at least ten times. One junction end disagrees with the germline gene, perhaps due to a read error. The V gene is TRBV15, the J gene TRBJ2-7; a weak D match, TRBD1 (6 bases). Looked up from germline, CDR1 is LNHNV and CDR2 is YYDKDF (reference sequence). CDR3 length: 14 amino acids. CDR3 region: CATSREQDSGWYHF. Written as DNA, the CDR3 is TGTGCCACCAGCAGAGAGCAGGACAGTGGTTGGTACCACTTC.

This clonotype came up many times. This chain connects TRBV10-3 to TRBJ2-1; a possible D gene is TRBD1 (6 bases). The germline gives CDR1 ENHRY, CDR2 SYGVKD. V lost 6 bases, J lost 0 bases, and 15 bases lay in between. The CDR3 covers 16 residues. For the CDR3, the DNA is TGTGCCATCAGACCGGACAGAACCAGCTCCTACAATGAGCAGTTCTTC. Its protein product is CAIRPDRTSSYNEQFF.

This sequence joins TRBV6-5 and TRBJ2-7, with unresolved D. The V end lost 0 bases, the J end lost 1 base, and 10 bases lay between the germline ends. This CDR3 is 15 amino acids long. Germline CDR1 reads MNHEY; CDR2 reads SVGAGI. The CDR3 protein is CASSYSWQESYEQYF. CDR3 in DNA: TGTGCCAGCAGTTACTCGTGGCAGGAATCCTACGAGCAGTACTTC.